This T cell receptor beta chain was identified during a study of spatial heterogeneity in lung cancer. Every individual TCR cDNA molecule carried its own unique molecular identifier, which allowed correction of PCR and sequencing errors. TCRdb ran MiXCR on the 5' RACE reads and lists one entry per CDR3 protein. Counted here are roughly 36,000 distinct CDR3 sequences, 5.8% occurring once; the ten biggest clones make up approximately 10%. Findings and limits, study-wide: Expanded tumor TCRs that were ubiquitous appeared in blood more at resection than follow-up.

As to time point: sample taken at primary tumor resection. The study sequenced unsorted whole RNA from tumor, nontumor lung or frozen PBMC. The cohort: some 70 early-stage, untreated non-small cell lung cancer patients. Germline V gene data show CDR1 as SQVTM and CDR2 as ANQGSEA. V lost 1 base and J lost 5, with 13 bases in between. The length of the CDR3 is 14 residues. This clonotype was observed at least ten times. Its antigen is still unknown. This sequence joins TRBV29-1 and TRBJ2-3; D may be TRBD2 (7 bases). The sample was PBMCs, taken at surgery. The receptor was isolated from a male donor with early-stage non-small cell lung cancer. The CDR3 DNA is TGCAGCGTTGAAGCGGGGGGCAGGGTAGATACGCAGTATTTT. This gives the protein CSVEAGGRVDTQYF.